The sequence of this TCR beta chain was determined in a study of shared clonotypes between healthy human individuals. Positively selected for CCR7, the CD45RO-negative cells used as naive CD8 cells excluded terminally differentiated effector memory CD45RA+ cells. As for this clone: Its antigen is still unknown.

Method: immunoSEQ multiplex PCR; TCRdb's copy keeps in-frame clones and lacks some. Found here are about 550,000 clones, nearly 97% of them singletons; the top ten hold 0.1% to 0.11%. General study findings and limits: Generation probabilities of non-shared clonotypes were lower (relative to those shared by all four donors). Donor scarcity curtailed the genetic and exposure-history diversity represented herein.

The CDR3 extends over 14 amino acids. J gave up 8 bases and V 4 bases, and 5 bases lay outside the gene matches. Germline V lookup: CDR1 SGHDN, CDR2 FVKESK. The sequence came from a woman in her 30s in good health. The chain uses TRBV14 and TRBJ1-6, with TRBD1 matching 7 bases. The sequenced sample consisted of naive CD8+ T cells sorted from blood. The CDR3 loop is CASSRDSRYSPLHF. CDR3 coding DNA: TGTGCCAGCAGCCGGGACAGCCGATATTCACCCCTCCACTTT.